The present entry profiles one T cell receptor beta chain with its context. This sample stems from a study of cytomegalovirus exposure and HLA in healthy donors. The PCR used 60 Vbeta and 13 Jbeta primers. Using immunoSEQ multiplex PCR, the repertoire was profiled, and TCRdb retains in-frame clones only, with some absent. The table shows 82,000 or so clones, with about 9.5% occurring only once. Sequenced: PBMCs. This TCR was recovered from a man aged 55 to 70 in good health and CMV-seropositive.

The CDR3 loop is CASSLWHRGMDTEAFF. The CDR3, as DNA: TGTGCCAGCAGTTTATGGCACAGGGGGATGGACACTGAAGCTTTCTTT. The chain links TRBV28 to TRBJ1-1, with 8 bases lining up with TRBD1. CDR3 length: 16 residues. CDR1 is MDHEN, CDR2 SYDVKM, per germline. V was clipped by 0 bases and J by 3 bases; unmatched bases: 6.